This TCR beta chain derives from a study of T cells expressing NK-cell markers (dated by TCRdb to the early 2020s). Study-level background: In sorted CD3+CD56+NKG2C+, CD3+CD56+NKG2C- and CD3+CD56-NKG2C+ T-cell subsets from several donors, TCR beta-chain repertoires were profiled. Of the eight sequenced donors, seven were found to be HCMV-seropositive and one was found to be HCMV-seronegative. The study sequenced eight donors, all healthy volunteers chosen at random: three men and five women. Illumina HiSeq 2000/2500, MiSeq or NextSeq was used to sequence libraries as 2 x 150 bp reads.

HCMV-specific IgG was detected in serum with a commercial ELISA kit to determine HCMV serostatus. Ficoll density gradient centrifugation was used to isolate peripheral blood mononuclear cells from blood. According to the germline V gene (reference sequence), CDR1 reads PRHDT and CDR2 reads FYEKMQ. From the cysteine up to the phenylalanine, the CDR3 has a length of 17 residues. The protein alone is recorded here. Sequenced using an Illumina HiSeq 2000. 5'RACE template switching, by which a universal primer site and unique molecular identifiers were added, was used to make TCR beta cDNA libraries. Synthesis of cDNA was primed from the TCR beta constant segment and was followed by two consecutive PCR amplification steps. As for how the authors treated the data: MIGEC was used to demultiplex reads and group reads by UMI, and MiTCR was used to assemble and quantify clonotypes. To remove erroneous sequences, TCR cDNA sequences were retained only when supported by two or more reads. The tcR package was used for downstream repertoire analysis, and clonotypes were matched across fractions by CDR3 nucleotide sequence plus V segment. VDJmatch was used to annotate antigen specificity against VDJdb, with one amino acid substitution allowed in CDR3. Once TCRdb had reprocessed the reads, it stored one entry per CDR3 protein sequence and supplied no DNA. In this record, the V and J calls reflect TCRdb's handling and not the investigators' own analysis. This sample's table has entries for roughly 430,000 distinct CDR3 sequences. The ten biggest clones cover roughly 7.2% of the sample.

Study-level results and caveats: Whether the expanded NKG2C-expressing T cell clones were specific for HCMV antigens was left unclear. In roughly 6 donors, the dominant CD3+CD56+NKG2C+ clonotypes ranked among the top 10 CD8+ clonotypes, making up roughly 1.0-8% of CD8+ T cells. Those dominant clonotypes were again the most abundant among CD3+CD56-NKG2C+ cells in a handful of donors, at roughly 25-65%.

To note about this clonotype: Its antigen target is currently unknown.

The chain is assembled from TRBV13 and TRBJ2-3; there is no DNA to check the TCRdb D call of TRBD2. The sample comprised blood T cells: a sorted CD56 or NKG2C T cell subset, CD4+ or CD8+ T cells, or bulk PBMC T cells (not recorded which). The source is a woman aged 18-70 years in good health. The CDR3 loop reads CASSHKDAARGTDTQYF.